The count of the clone carrying this T cell receptor (beta chain) is one. The antigen is not known. Donors had nominal health at sampling but likely had unrecorded immune exposures. The data were obtained in a study of cytomegalovirus exposure and HLA in healthy donors. The length of the CDR3 is 15 residues. CDR1 is SGDLS, CDR2 YYNGEE, per germline. J was trimmed by 7 bases and V by 2 bases; bases with no gene match: 4. This PCR relied on a set of 60 Vbeta primers and 13 Jbeta primers. Here immunoSEQ multiplex PCR was the method, and the copy in TCRdb shows in-frame clones only, minus some. The sample yields about 140,000 clones, over 60% seen once. Whole-study findings and limits: In a later analysis, a missense DCLRE1C variant was linked to TCR beta V- and J-gene trimming. Serostatus for CMV was the only available immune exposure information.

The source material was PBMCs. The clonotype was recovered from a male donor in good health and CMV-seropositive. The chain employs TRBV9 and TRBJ2-1; TRBD2 agrees at 12 bases. CDR3 bases: TGTGCCAGCAGCGTGAGCGGGACTAGCGGGAATGAGCAGTTCTTC. Its protein product is CASSVSGTSGNEQFF.